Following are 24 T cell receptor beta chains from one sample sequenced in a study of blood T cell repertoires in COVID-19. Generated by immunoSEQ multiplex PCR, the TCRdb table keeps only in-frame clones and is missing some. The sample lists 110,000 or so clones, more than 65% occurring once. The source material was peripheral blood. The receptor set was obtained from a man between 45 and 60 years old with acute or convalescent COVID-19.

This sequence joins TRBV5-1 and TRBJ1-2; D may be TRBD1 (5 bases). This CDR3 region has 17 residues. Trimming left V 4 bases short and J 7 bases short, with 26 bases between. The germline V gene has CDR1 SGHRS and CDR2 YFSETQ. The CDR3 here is CASSPITLQQGGAGYTF. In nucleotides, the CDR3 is TGCGCCAGCAGCCCAATTACATTACAGCAGGGTGGGGCTGGCTACACCTTC.

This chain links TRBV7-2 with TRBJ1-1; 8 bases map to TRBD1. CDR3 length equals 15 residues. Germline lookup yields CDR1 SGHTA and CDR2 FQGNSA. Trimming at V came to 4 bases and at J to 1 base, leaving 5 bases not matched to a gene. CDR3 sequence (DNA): TGTGCCAGCAGCTGGACAGGGATGTGGAACACTGAAGCTTTCTTT. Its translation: CASSWTGMWNTEAFF.

The CDR3, as DNA: TGTGCCAGTAGTATTTTAACAGGGAATCAGCCCCAGCATTTT. The encoded protein is CASSILTGNQPQHF. The V call is TRBV19, the J call TRBJ1-5; D is perhaps TRBD1 (6 bases). The germline gives CDR1 LNHDA, CDR2 SQIVND (reference sequence). The CDR3 contains 14 residues. V was cut by 3 bases and J by 4 bases, with 10 bases left in between.

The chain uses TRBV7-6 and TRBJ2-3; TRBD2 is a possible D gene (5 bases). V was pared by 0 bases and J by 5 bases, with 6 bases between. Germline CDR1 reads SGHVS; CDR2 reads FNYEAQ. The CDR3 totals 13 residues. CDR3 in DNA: TGTGCCAGCAGCTTAGCCCGGGGAGATACGCAGTATTTT. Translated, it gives CASSLARGDTQYF.

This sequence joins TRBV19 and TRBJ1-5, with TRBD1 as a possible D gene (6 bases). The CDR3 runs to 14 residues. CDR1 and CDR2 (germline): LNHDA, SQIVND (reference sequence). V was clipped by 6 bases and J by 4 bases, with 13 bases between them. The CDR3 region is CASRPQQGNQPQHF. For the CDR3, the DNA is TGTGCCAGTAGACCCCAACAGGGTAATCAGCCCCAGCATTTT.

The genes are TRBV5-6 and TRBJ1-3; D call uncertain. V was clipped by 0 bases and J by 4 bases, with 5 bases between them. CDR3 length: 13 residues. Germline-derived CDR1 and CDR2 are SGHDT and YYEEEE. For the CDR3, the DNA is TGTGCCAGCAGCTTGGGCAGGGGAAACACCATATATTTT. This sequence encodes CASSLGRGNTIYF.

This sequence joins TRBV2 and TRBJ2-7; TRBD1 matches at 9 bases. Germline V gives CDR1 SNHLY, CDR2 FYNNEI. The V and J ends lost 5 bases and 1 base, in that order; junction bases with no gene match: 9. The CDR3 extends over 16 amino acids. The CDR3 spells CASSSRRDRVSYEQYV. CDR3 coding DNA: TGTGCCAGCAGTTCCCGCCGGGACAGGGTTTCCTACGAGCAGTACGTC.

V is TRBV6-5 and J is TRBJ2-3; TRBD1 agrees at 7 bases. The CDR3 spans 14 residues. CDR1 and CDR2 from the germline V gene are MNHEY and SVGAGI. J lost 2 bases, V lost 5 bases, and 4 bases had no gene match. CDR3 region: CASSPGQTTDTQYF. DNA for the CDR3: TGTGCCAGCAGTCCGGGACAGACCACAGATACGCAGTATTTT.

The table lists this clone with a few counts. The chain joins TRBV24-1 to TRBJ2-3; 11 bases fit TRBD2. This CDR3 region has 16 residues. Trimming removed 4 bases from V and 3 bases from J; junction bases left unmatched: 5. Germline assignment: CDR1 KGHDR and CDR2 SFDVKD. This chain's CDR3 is CATSDFSGGATDTQYF. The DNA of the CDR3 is TGTGCCACCAGTGACTTTAGCGGGGGGGCAACAGATACGCAGTATTTT.

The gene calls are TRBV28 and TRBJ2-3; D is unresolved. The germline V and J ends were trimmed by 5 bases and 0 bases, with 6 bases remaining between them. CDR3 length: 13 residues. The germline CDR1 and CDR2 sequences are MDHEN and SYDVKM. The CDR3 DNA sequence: TGTGCCAGCAGTCCCCAGAGCACAGATACGCAGTATTTT. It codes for CASSPQSTDTQYF.

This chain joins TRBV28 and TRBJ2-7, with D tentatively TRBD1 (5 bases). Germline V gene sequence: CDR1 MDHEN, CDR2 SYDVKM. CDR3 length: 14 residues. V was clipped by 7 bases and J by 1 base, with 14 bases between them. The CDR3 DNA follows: TGTGCCAGCACCAGGGCGAGTTCTTCCTACGAGCAGTACTTC. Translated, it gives CASTRASSSYEQYF.

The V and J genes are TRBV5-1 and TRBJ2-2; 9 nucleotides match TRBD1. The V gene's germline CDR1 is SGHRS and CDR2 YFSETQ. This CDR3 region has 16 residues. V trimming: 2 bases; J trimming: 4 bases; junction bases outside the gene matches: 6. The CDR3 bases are TGCGCCAGCAGCTTATTTGTGGACAGGGGCACCGGGGAGCTGTTTTTT. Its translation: CASSLFVDRGTGELFF.

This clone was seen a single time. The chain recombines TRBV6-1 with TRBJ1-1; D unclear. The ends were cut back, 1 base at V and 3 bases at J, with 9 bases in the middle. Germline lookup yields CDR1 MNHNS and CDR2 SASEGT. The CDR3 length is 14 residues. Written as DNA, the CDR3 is TGTGCCAGCAGTGAAGGTGCAGGCCACACTGAAGCTTTCTTT. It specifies CASSEGAGHTEAFF.

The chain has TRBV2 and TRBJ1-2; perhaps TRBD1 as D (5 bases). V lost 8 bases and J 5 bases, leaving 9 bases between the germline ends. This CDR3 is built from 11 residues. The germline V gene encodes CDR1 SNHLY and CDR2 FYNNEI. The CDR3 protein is CASPGGYGYTF. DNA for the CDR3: TGTGCCAGCCCGGGGGGTTATGGCTACACCTTC. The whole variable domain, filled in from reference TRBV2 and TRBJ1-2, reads EPEVTQTPSHQVTQMGQEVILRCVPISNHLYFYWYRQILGQKVEFLVSFYNNEISEKSEIFDDQFSVERPDGSNFTLKIRSTKLEDSAMYFCASPGGYGYTFGSGTRLTVV.

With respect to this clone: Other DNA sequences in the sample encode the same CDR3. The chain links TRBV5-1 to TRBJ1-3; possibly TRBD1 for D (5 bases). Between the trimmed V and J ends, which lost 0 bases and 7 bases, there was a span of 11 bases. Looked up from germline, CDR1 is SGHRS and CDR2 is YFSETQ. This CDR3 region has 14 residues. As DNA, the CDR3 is TGCGCCAGCAGCTTGGGCTCAGGGAGGAACACCATATATTTT. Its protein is CASSLGSGRNTIYF.

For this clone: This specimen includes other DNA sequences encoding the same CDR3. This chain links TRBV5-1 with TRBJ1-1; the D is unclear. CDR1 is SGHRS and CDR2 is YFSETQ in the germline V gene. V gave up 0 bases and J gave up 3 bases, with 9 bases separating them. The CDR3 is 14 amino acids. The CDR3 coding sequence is TGCGCCAGCAGCTTGGGAACAGAAGACACTGAAGCTTTCTTT. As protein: CASSLGTEDTEAFF.

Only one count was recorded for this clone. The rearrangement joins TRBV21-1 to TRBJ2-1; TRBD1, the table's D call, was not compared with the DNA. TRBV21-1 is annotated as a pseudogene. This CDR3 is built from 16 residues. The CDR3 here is CASSTETGSSYNEQFF. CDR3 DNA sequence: TGTGCCAGCAGCACCGAAACAGGGAGCTCCTACAATGAGCAGTTCTTC.

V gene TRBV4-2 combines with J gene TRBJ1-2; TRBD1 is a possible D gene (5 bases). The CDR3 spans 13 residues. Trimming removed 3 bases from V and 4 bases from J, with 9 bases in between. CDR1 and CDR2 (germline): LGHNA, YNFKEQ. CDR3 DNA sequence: TGTGCCAGCAGCCAGGGGCAGGGCTATGGCTACACCTTC. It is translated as CASSQGQGYGYTF.

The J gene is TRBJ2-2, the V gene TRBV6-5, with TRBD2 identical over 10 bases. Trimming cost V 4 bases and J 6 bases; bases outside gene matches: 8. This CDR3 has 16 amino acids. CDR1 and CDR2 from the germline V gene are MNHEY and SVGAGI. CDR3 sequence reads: CASSSPSGGASGELFF. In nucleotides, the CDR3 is TGTGCCAGCAGTTCACCCAGCGGGGGGGCCTCCGGGGAGCTGTTTTTT.

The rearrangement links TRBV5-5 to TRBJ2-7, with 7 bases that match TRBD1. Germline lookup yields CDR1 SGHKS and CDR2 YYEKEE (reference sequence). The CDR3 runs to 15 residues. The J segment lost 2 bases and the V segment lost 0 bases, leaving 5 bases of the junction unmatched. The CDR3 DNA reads TGTGCCAGCAGCTTGGGGGGGACAGAAACCTACGAGCAGTACTTC. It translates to CASSLGGTETYEQYF.

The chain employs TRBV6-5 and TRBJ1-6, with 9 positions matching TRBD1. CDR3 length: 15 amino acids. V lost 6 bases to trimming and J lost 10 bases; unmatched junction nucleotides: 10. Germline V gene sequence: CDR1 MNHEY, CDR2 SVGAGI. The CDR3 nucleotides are TGTGCCAGCAGCCTCAGACAGGGGGTTGACTCACCCCTCCACTTT. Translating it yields CASSLRQGVDSPLHF.

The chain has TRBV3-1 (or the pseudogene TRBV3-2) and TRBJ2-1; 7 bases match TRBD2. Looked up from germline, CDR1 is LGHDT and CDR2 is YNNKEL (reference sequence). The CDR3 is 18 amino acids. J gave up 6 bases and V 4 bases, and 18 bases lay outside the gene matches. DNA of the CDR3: TGTGCCAGCAGCCTGGCCCCTAGGAGGCGGGGGACGGGCAATGAGCAGTTCTTC. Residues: CASSLAPRRRGTGNEQFF.

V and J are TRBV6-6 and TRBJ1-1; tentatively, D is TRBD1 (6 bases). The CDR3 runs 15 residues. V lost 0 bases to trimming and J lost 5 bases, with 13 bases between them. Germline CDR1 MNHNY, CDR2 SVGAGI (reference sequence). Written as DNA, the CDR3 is TGTGCCAGCAGTTACTCCCTACAGGGTGGGACTGAAGCTTTCTTT. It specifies CASSYSLQGGTEAFF.

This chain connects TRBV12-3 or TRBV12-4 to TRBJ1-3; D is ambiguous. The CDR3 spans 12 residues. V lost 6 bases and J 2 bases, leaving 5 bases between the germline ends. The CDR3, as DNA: TGTGCCAGCAGGCGGGCTGGAAACACCATATATTTT. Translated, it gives CASRRAGNTIYF.